These 27 T cell receptor beta chains were sequenced from one sample in a study of T cell responses to AZD1222 COVID-19 vaccine. Assay: immunoSEQ multiplex PCR; the TCRdb copy retains only in-frame clones and omits some. The data show 130,000 or so clones, roughly 82% seen once. Sequences were derived from peripheral blood, sampled 28 days after the second AZD1222 dose. Source of these receptors: an adult who received the AZD1222 COVID-19 vaccine.

V gene TRBV5-4 combines with J gene TRBJ2-7, with TRBD1 matching over 10 bases. The germline V gene has CDR1 SGHNT and CDR2 YYREEE (reference sequence). The trim removed 3 bases at V and 7 bases at J, leaving 7 bases unmatched. This CDR3 is 14 amino acids long. In DNA form, the CDR3 reads TGTGCCAGCAGCTCTACGACAGGGGGCGGAGAGCAGTACTTC. The encoded protein is CASSSTTGGGEQYF.

In its sample, this clone was seen once. This chain connects TRBV15 to TRBJ1-5; the D is unclear. The CDR3 has 16 residues. Germline values: CDR1 LNHNV, CDR2 YYDKDF (reference sequence). Trimming removed 1 base at V and 1 base at J, with 11 bases between. The CDR3 DNA sequence: TGTGCCACCAGCAGAGCTCTGGGTAGGAGCAATCAGCCCCAGCATTTT. Protein: CATSRALGRSNQPQHF.

This clone was picked up one time. The chain is built from TRBV11-2 and TRBJ2-1; the D gene is possibly TRBD1 (5 bases). Looked up from germline, CDR1 is SGHAT and CDR2 is FQNNGV. The CDR3 is 13 residues long. Trimming took 1 base from V and 16 from J, leaving 17 bases between them. As DNA, the CDR3 is TGTGCCAGCAGCTTAGGGGTCGGGCAGGGTAAATTCTTC. Amino acids: CASSLGVGQGKFF.

The genes are TRBV2 and TRBJ1-1; D call uncertain. Germline-derived CDR1 and CDR2 are SNHLY and FYNNEI. The CDR3 is 13 amino acids. V was cut by 3 bases and J by 0 bases, with 5 bases left in between. CDR3 sequence reads: CASSETLNTEAFF. In DNA form, the CDR3 reads TGTGCCAGCAGTGAGACCTTGAACACTGAAGCTTTCTTT.

This chain connects TRBV19 to TRBJ2-7; D might be TRBD1 (5 bases). There are 15 residues in the CDR3. CDR1 and CDR2 (germline): LNHDA, SQIVND (reference sequence). Trimming left V 5 bases short and J 5 bases short, with 19 bases between. Written as DNA, the CDR3 is TGTGCCAGTAGTCCAGGCAGGGTGATTTCTCACGAGCAGTACTTC. Translating gives CASSPGRVISHEQYF. The full variable domain, with the rest looked up from reference TRBV19 and TRBJ2-7, is DGGITQSPKYLFRKEGQNVTLSCEQNLNHDAMYWYRQDPGQGLRLIYYSQIVNDFQKGDIAEGYSVSREKKESFPLTVTSAQKNPTAFYLCASSPGRVISHEQYFGPGTRLTVT.

The gene calls are TRBV4-1 and TRBJ1-2; D perhaps matches TRBD1 (6 bases). The CDR3 runs 16 residues. Germline CDR1 MGHRA, CDR2 YSYEKL. V lost 4 bases, J lost 3 bases, and 18 bases lay in between. Here the CDR3 reads CASSPTILDSYYGYTF. The CDR3 DNA follows: TGCGCCAGCAGCCCGACCATTTTGGACAGCTACTATGGCTACACCTTC.

CDR3 sequence reads: CASSPPGRVAYGYTF. CDR3 DNA: TGTGCCAGCAGCCCGCCTGGCAGGGTGGCCTATGGCTACACCTTC. V usage is TRBV7-2 and J usage is TRBJ1-2; maybe TRBD1 (5 bases). The ends were cut back, 5 bases at V and 4 bases at J, with 17 bases in the middle. This CDR3 region has 15 residues. Germline CDR1 and CDR2: SGHTA and FQGNSA.

This clone was counted only a few times. V usage is TRBV28 and J usage is TRBJ1-2, with D possibly being TRBD1 (6 bases). Deletions cut 3 bases from V and 5 bases from J, with 13 bases between. Germline V lookup: CDR1 MDHEN, CDR2 SYDVKM. The CDR3 length is 14 residues. For the CDR3, the DNA is TGTGCCAGCAGTTTCGGAGGGGGGGCTTATGGCTACACCTTC. Translated, it gives CASSFGGGAYGYTF.

The V call is TRBV5-1, the J call TRBJ2-3, with 9 bases matching TRBD2. Per the germline V gene, CDR1 is SGHRS and CDR2 is YFSETQ. V dropped 4 bases and J dropped 1; count of bases not matched to a gene: 4. This CDR3 is built from 15 residues. The CDR3 sequence is CASSPASGGTDTQYF. The DNA for the CDR3 is TGCGCCAGCAGCCCGGCTAGCGGGGGCACAGATACGCAGTATTTT.

This clone was counted only a few times. V is TRBV3-1 (or the pseudogene TRBV3-2) and J is TRBJ1-3; D possibly corresponds to TRBD1 (6 bases). Germline V gives CDR1 LGHDT, CDR2 YNNKEL (reference sequence). The V gene lost 10 bases and the J gene lost 0 bases, with 13 bases spanning the gap. This CDR3 is 14 amino acids long. CDR3 sequence reads: CATGQLGSGNTIYF. CDR3 in DNA: TGTGCCACCGGACAGCTTGGCTCTGGAAACACCATATATTTT.

The gene calls are TRBV5-1 and TRBJ2-7; 7 bases align to TRBD1. CDR1 is SGHRS, CDR2 YFSETQ, per germline. The CDR3 runs 16 residues. After removal of 0 bases from V and 0 bases from J, the junction contained 6 bases not matched to a gene. The CDR3 protein is CASSLAMTGTSYEQYF. The CDR3 DNA is TGCGCCAGCAGCTTGGCCATGACAGGGACCTCCTACGAGCAGTACTTC.

The chain uses TRBV5-5 and TRBJ1-1; maybe TRBD1 (6 bases). The germline gives CDR1 SGHKS, CDR2 YYEKEE (reference sequence). Trimming stripped 5 bases from V and 4 bases from J, with 18 bases between. This CDR3 spans 15 amino acids. The CDR3 loop is CASRVNTGSSTEAFF. CDR3 DNA sequence: TGTGCCAGCAGGGTAAACACAGGGAGCAGCACTGAAGCTTTCTTT. The complete variable domain, with remaining parts taken from reference TRBV5-5 and TRBJ1-1, reads DAGVTQSPTHLIKTRGQQVTLRCSPISGHKSVSWYQQVLGQGPQFIFQYYEKEERGRGNFPDRFSARQFPNYSSELNVNALLLGDSALYLCASRVNTGSSTEAFFGQGTRLTVV.

This chain joins TRBV6-5 and TRBJ2-7; 7 bases align to TRBD2. Germline CDR1 and CDR2: MNHEY and SVGAGI. The CDR3 length is 15 residues. V gave up 6 bases and J gave up 1 base; unmatched junction bases: 9. The CDR3 region is CASRGGSGASYEQYF. Here the CDR3 DNA reads TGTGCCAGCAGGGGGGGGTCTGGGGCTTCCTACGAGCAGTACTTC.

The gene calls are TRBV11-2 and TRBJ1-5; no definite D call. This CDR3 is built from 13 residues. V shed 0 bases and J shed 9 bases, with 9 bases lying between them. Germline assignment: CDR1 SGHAT and CDR2 FQNNGV. The CDR3: CASSLDPRGPQHF. In DNA, the CDR3 is TGTGCCAGCAGCTTAGATCCGCGAGGGCCCCAGCATTTT.

As concerns this clone: This sample includes further DNA sequences coding for the same CDR3. The chain links TRBV7-2 to TRBJ2-7; 7 bases align to TRBD1. The CDR3 is 14 residues long. Germline CDR1 and CDR2: SGHTA and FQGNSA. V was pared by 1 base and J by 1 base, with 1 base of the junction left unmatched. The CDR3 sequence: CASSLGTGSYEQYF. DNA for the CDR3: TGTGCCAGCAGCTTAGGGACAGGTTCCTACGAGCAGTACTTC.

The genes are TRBV28 and TRBJ2-5; D perhaps matches TRBD2 (6 bases). Germline assignment: CDR1 MDHEN and CDR2 SYDVKM. Trimming left V 7 bases short and J 2 bases short, with 20 bases between. The length of the CDR3 is 16 residues. The CDR3 DNA is TGTGCCAGCACACCCGGAGGCGGGGCGCCACAAGAGACCCAGTACTTC. This gives the protein CASTPGGGAPQETQYF.

The chain couples TRBV6-6 to TRBJ1-2; TRBD1 matches 8 bases. The CDR3 loop spans 14 amino acids. Germline CDR1 MNHNY, CDR2 SVGAGI (reference sequence). Losses at the gene ends were 2 bases for V and 7 bases for J; bases not matched to a gene: 6. Here the CDR3 reads CASSYPDRERGYTF. The CDR3 bases are TGTGCCAGCAGTTACCCGGACAGGGAGCGTGGCTACACCTTC.

The chain is built from TRBV28 and TRBJ1-2; D ambiguous. Germline V lookup: CDR1 MDHEN, CDR2 SYDVKM. This CDR3 region has 14 residues. V was trimmed by 2 bases and J by 7 bases, leaving 14 bases between them. CDR3 protein: CASSLPAGYGGYTF. The CDR3 DNA follows: TGTGCCAGCAGTTTACCCGCCGGGTACGGTGGCTACACCTTC.

This rearrangement joins TRBV6-5 to TRBJ1-5; D is unresolved. CDR1 is MNHEY and CDR2 is SVGAGI in the germline V gene. V was shortened by 0 bases and J by 7 bases, with 7 bases between the two germline ends. CDR3 size: 13 residues. Written as DNA, the CDR3 is TGTGCCAGCAGTTACTCGAGTGAGCAGCCCCAGCATTTT. This encodes CASSYSSEQPQHF.

In regard to this clone: The germline gene is not matched at one end of the junction; a read error may be the cause. V is TRBV9 and J is TRBJ1-2; TRBD1 matches at 8 bases. Germline CDR1 and CDR2: SGDLS and YYNGEE. This CDR3 contains 14 residues. The CDR3 protein is CASSVVDRALLLRF. DNA for the CDR3: TGTGCCAGCAGCGTAGTGGACAGGGCCCTACTCTTGCGCTTC. Looking up the rest from reference TRBV9 and TRBJ1-2 gives the full variable domain: DSGVTQTPKHLITATGQRVTLRCSPRSGDLSVYWYQQSLDQGLQFLIQYYNGEERAKGNILERFSAQQFPDLHSELNLSSLELGDSALYFCASSVVDRALLLRFGSGTRLTVV.

The chain employs TRBV3-1 (or the pseudogene TRBV3-2) and TRBJ2-1; the match to TRBD1 covers 9 bases. Trimming at V came to 4 bases and at J to 10 bases, leaving 11 bases not matched to a gene. There are 15 residues in the CDR3. Germline V gene sequence: CDR1 LGHDT, CDR2 YNNKEL (reference sequence). The CDR3, as DNA: TGTGCCAGCAGCCGGGACAGGGAACCCTTTGGAGAGCAGTTCTTC. This gives the protein CASSRDREPFGEQFF.

The gene calls are TRBV21-1 and TRBJ1-5. TRBV21-1 is assigned pseudogene status. This CDR3 spans 14 amino acids. In DNA, the CDR3 is TGTGCCAGCAGCAAAGGTTGTCCCGATCAGCCCCAGCATTTT. Protein sequence: CASSKGCPDQPQHF.

The V gene is TRBV4-2, the J gene TRBJ1-2; 7 bases match TRBD1. The CDR3 sequence is 16 residues long. Germline values: CDR1 LGHNA, CDR2 YNFKEQ. The junction had 8 bases not matched to a gene; V was cut back by 0 bases and J by 4 bases. CDR3 sequence (DNA): TGTGCCAGCAGCCAAGAGACAGGGTGGATAGGCTATGGCTACACCTTC. It specifies CASSQETGWIGYGYTF.

CDR3 region: CSVLRWDIRRSYNEQFF. The CDR3 nucleotides are TGCAGCGTTCTCCGGTGGGACATCCGACGCTCCTACAATGAGCAGTTCTTC. This chain links TRBV29-1 with TRBJ2-1; TRBD1 might be the D (6 bases). The CDR3 loop spans 17 amino acids. V was clipped by 5 bases and J by 0 bases, with 20 bases between them. Germline loops: CDR1 SQVTM, CDR2 ANQGSEA.

The rearrangement joins TRBV2 to TRBJ1-2; 7 bases are shared with TRBD1. Germline assignment: CDR1 SNHLY and CDR2 FYNNEI. This CDR3 is built from 13 residues. Losses at the gene ends were 7 bases for V and 7 bases for J; bases not matched to a gene: 9. The CDR3 nucleotides are TGTGCCAGCAAAGGAGGAGGGGGCTTTGGCTACACCTTC. It yields the protein CASKGGGGFGYTF.

As to this clone: Other DNA sequences within the sample encode an identical CDR3. This CDR3 is CASSLGGQDYGYTF. The CDR3, as DNA: TGTGCCAGCAGCTTGGGGGGGCAAGACTATGGCTACACCTTC. This sequence joins TRBV7-9 and TRBJ1-2; tentative D call: TRBD1 (6 bases). CDR3 length equals 14 residues. Germline loops: CDR1 SEHNR, CDR2 FQNEAQ (reference sequence). V lost 3 bases and J lost 3, with 11 bases in between.

J is TRBJ2-5 and V is TRBV5-1, with 13 bases aligning to TRBD2. J lost 5 bases, V lost 0 bases, and 13 bases had no gene match. Germline CDR1 SGHRS, CDR2 YFSETQ. The length of the CDR3 is 19 residues. The CDR3 is CASSLGRLAGGQTGETQYF. Here the CDR3 DNA reads TGCGCCAGCAGCTTGGGGCGACTAGCGGGGGGACAGACAGGGGAGACCCAGTACTTC.